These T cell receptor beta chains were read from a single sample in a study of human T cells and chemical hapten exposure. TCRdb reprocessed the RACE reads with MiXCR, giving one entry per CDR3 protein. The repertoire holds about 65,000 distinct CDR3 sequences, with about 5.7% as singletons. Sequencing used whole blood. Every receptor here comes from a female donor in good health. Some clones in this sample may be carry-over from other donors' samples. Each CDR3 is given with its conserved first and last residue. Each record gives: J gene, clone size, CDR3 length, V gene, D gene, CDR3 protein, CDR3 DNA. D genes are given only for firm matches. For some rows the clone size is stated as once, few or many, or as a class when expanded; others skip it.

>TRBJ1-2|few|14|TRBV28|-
CASRTDIAFYGYTF
TGTGCCAGCAGGACGGACATCGCGTTCTATGGCTACACCTTC
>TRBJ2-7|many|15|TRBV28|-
CASSPPGARAYEQYF
TGTGCCAGCAGCCCTCCTGGGGCCCGAGCCTACGAGCAGTACTTC
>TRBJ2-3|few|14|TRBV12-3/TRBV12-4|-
CASSLLASTDTQYF
TGTGCCAGCAGCTTATTAGCGAGCACAGATACGCAGTATTTT
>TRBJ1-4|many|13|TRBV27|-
CASSSRDGEKLFF
TGTGCCAGCAGTTCAAGGGATGGGGAAAAACTGTTTTTT
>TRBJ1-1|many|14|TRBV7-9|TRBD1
CASRQGQSNTEAFF
TGTGCCAGCAGACAGGGGCAGTCGAACACTGAAGCTTTCTTT
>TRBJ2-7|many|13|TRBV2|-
CASSAFQDQFPSF
TGTGCCAGCAGTGCCTTCCAGGACCAGTTCCCGTCCTTC
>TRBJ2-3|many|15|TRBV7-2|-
CASSLKTLIVDTQYF
TGTGCCAGCAGCTTAAAAACCCTTATAGTAGATACGCAGTATTTT
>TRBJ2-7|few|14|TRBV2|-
CASSRTDPGREQYF
TGTGCCAGCAGTCGGACGGACCCGGGACGCGAGCAGTACTTC
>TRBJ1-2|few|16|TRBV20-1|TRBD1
CSADKGQGAYNYGYTF
TGCAGTGCCGATAAGGGACAGGGGGCGTATAACTATGGCTACACCTTC
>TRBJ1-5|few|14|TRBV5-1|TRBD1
CASSSDRGGQPQHF
TGCGCCAGCAGCTCCGACAGGGGCGGTCAGCCCCAGCATTTT
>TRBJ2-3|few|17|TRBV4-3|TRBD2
CASSQGSSGRATDTQYF
TGCGCCAGCAGCCAAGGTTCTAGCGGGAGGGCCACAGATACGCAGTATTTT
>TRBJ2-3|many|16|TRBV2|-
CASSDRTGLHPDTQYF
TGTGCCAGCAGTGACAGAACAGGGCTCCATCCAGATACGCAGTATTTT
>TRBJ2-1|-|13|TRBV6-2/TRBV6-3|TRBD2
CAGTSGPYNEQFF
TGTGCCGGCACTAGCGGTCCCTACAATGAGCAGTTCTTC
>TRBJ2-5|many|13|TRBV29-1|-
CSVDSPEGWAQYF
TGCAGCGTCGACTCCCCGGAGGGTTGGGCCCAGTACTTC
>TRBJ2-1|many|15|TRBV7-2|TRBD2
CASSLTASGNNEQFF
TGTGCCAGCAGCTTAACGGCTAGCGGGAATAATGAGCAGTTCTTC
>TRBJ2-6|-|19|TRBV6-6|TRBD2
CASSAPGLAGPSGANVLTF
TGTGCCAGCAGTGCTCCGGGACTAGCGGGACCCTCTGGGGCCAACGTCCTGACTTTC
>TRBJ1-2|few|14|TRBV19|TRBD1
CASSPGQGVDGYTF
TGTGCCAGTAGTCCGGGACAGGGGGTGGATGGCTACACCTTC
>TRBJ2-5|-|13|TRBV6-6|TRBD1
CASIPDREETQYF
TGTGCCAGCATCCCCGACAGGGAAGAGACCCAGTACTTC
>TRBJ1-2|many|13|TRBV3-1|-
CASSQDAGYGYTF
TGTGCCAGCAGCCAAGATGCCGGATATGGCTACACCTTC
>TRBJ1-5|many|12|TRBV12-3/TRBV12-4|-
CASTLPGQPQHF
TGTGCCAGCACCTTGCCGGGGCAGCCCCAGCATTTT
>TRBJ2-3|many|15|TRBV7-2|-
CASSLWSSSTDTQYF
TGTGCCAGCAGCTTGTGGTCGTCTAGCACAGATACGCAGTATTTT
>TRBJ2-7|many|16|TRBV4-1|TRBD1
CASSQDWTGQNYEQYF
TGCGCCAGCAGCCAAGATTGGACAGGCCAGAACTACGAGCAGTACTTC
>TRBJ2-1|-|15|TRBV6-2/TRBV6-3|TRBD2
CASSSGREGRDEQFF
TGTGCCAGCAGTTCCGGTAGGGAGGGCCGCGATGAGCAGTTCTTC
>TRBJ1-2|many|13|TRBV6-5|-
CASKTSLGAGYTF
TGTGCCAGCAAGACGAGTTTGGGAGCTGGCTACACCTTC
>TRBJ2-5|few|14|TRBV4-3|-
CASSQDFGEETQYF
TGCGCCAGCAGCCAAGATTTCGGGGAAGAGACCCAGTACTTC
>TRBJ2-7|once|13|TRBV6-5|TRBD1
CASKAGTAYEQYF
TGTGCCAGCAAGGCCGGGACAGCCTACGAGCAGTACTTC
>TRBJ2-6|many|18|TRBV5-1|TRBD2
CASSPRASGSTGANVLTF
TGCGCCAGCAGCCCTAGGGCTAGCGGGAGTACTGGGGCCAACGTCCTGACTTTC
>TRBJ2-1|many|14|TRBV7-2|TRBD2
CASSLDRTSSEQFF
TGTGCCAGCAGCTTAGACAGGACTAGCAGTGAGCAGTTCTTC
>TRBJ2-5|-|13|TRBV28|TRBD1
CASRDRGFETQYF
TGTGCCAGCAGGGACAGGGGTTTCGAGACCCAGTACTTC
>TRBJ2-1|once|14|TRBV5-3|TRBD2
CARSFREGPPGQFF
TGTGCCAGAAGCTTCCGGGAGGGCCCCCCTGGGCAGTTCTTC